The 30 T cell receptor beta chains below were found in one sample sequenced in a study of patients and donors after allogeneic stem cell transplantation. MiXCR, run by TCRdb on the RT-PCR reads, gives a single entry per CDR3 protein. This table has over 400,000 distinct CDR3 sequences, roughly 17% appearing once. What was sequenced was blood, either unsorted or a sorted T cell fraction (not recorded which). These TCRs come from a human donor who was either an allogeneic HSCT recipient or a stem cell or donor lymphocyte infusion donor (not recorded which). It is not recorded whose cells these are; they may come from a transplant donor.

In its sample, this clonotype was seen a few times. The chain uses TRBV6-5 and TRBJ1-2, with TRBD1 matching over 7 bases. The CDR3 is 12 residues long. The V segment lost 7 bases and the J segment 8 bases; nucleotides outside the gene matches: 7. Germline V gene lookup returns CDR1 MNHEY and CDR2 SVGAGI. CDR3 DNA: TGTGCCAGCAAGGGGGCGCAGGGCGGCTACACCTTC. Residues: CASKGAQGGYTF.

J is TRBJ1-1 and V is TRBV29-1; D is possibly TRBD1 (5 bases). The CDR3 is made up of 12 amino acids. Trimming stripped 7 bases from V and 3 bases from J, with 12 bases between. The germline V gene has CDR1 SQVTM and CDR2 ANQGSEA. CDR3 DNA sequence: TGCAGCGCTAGCTCAGGGTACACTGAAGCTTTCTTT. Protein sequence: CSASSGYTEAFF.

The table lists this clonotype with many counts. This chain joins TRBV5-6 and TRBJ1-4; D may be TRBD1 (6 bases). The CDR3 spans 13 residues. Germline CDR1 and CDR2: SGHDT and YYEEEE. V dropped 4 bases and J dropped 8 bases, with 12 bases sitting between them. The CDR3 bases are TGTGCCAGCAGCCCCACAGGGAGGGAAAAACTGTTTTTT. It specifies CASSPTGREKLFF.

The chain has TRBV24-1 and TRBJ2-1, with TRBD2 matching 8 bases. The V gene's germline CDR1 is KGHDR and CDR2 SFDVKD. Losses at the gene ends were 8 bases for V and 7 bases for J; bases not matched to a gene: 6. The CDR3 is 13 amino acids. DNA for the CDR3: TGTGCCACCAACCCGGGACTAGGAAATGAGCAGTTCTTC. Protein sequence: CATNPGLGNEQFF.

This chain links TRBV29-1 with TRBJ2-6; 8 positions agree with TRBD2. CDR1 is SQVTM, CDR2 ANQGSEA, per germline. V trimming: 7 bases; J trimming: 4 bases; junction bases outside the gene matches: 6. This CDR3 contains 14 residues. CDR3 sequence (DNA): TGCAGCGCCCGGGAGGGGGACGGGGCCAACGTCCTGACTTTC. As protein: CSAREGDGANVLTF.

The rearrangement links TRBV20-1 to TRBJ1-2, with 7 bases that match TRBD1. CDR1 is DFQATT and CDR2 is SNEGSKA in the germline V gene (reference sequence). Germline trimming cut 0 bases from V and 5 bases from J; bases unmatched to any gene: 9. CDR3 length equals 15 residues. The CDR3 loop reads CSARDPTGNSYGYTF. CDR3 bases: TGCAGTGCTAGAGATCCGACAGGGAATAGTTATGGCTACACCTTC.

The genes are TRBV5-1 and TRBJ2-2; 7 bases are a match to TRBD1. V gave up 4 bases and J gave up 5 bases; unmatched junction bases: 8. CDR1 is SGHRS, CDR2 YFSETQ, per germline. The CDR3 is 15 amino acids. Here the CDR3 reads CASSPRQGGTGELFF. The CDR3 nucleotides read TGCGCCAGCAGCCCACGACAGGGTGGTACCGGGGAGCTGTTTTTT.

This clonotype occurred a few times. The V gene is TRBV11-2, the J gene TRBJ1-2, with 7 bases lining up with TRBD1. The junction had 8 bases not matched to a gene; V was cut back by 6 bases and J by 4 bases. CDR1 SGHAT and CDR2 FQNNGV come from the germline V gene. This CDR3 is 14 amino acids long. As DNA, the CDR3 is TGTGCCAGCAGGAAGCCGGGACAGTCCTATGGCTACACCTTC. This codes for CASRKPGQSYGYTF.

This clonotype was counted a few times. The V gene is TRBV7-2, the J gene TRBJ2-7; D gene unclear. The germline CDR1 and CDR2 sequences are SGHTA and FQGNSA. V lost 3 bases and J 1 base, leaving 19 bases between the germline ends. The CDR3 totals 17 residues. The CDR3 DNA reads as TGTGCCAGCAGCTTCTGGCCGGCCGGCTTCGTTTCCTACGAGCAGTACTTC. It is translated as CASSFWPAGFVSYEQYF.

This chain connects TRBV10-3 to TRBJ1-6, with a weak D call TRBD1 (6 bases). This CDR3 is built from 13 residues. Germline V lookup: CDR1 ENHRY, CDR2 SYGVKD. V lost 8 bases and J 3 bases, leaving 8 bases between the germline ends. The DNA of the CDR3 is TGTGCCATCGGGGGCAGCTATAATTCACCCCTCCACTTT. Protein: CAIGGSYNSPLHF.

The rearrangement uses TRBV4-3 and TRBJ2-1, with a weak D call TRBD2 (6 bases). Trimming cost V 0 bases and J 0 bases, with 9 bases left between them. The CDR3 is 16 residues long. The germline CDR1 and CDR2 sequences are LGHNA and YSLEER. CDR3 in amino acids: CASSQERDFSYNEQFF. DNA for the CDR3: TGCGCCAGCAGCCAAGAGCGGGACTTCTCCTACAATGAGCAGTTCTTC.

The chain uses TRBV4-1 and TRBJ2-5; tentative D call: TRBD2 (5 bases). V dropped 1 base and J dropped 2 bases, with 11 bases sitting between them. The CDR3 is 15 amino acids. The germline V gene encodes CDR1 MGHRA and CDR2 YSYEKL. CDR3 bases: TGCGCCAGCAGCCAAGGAACTAGATCTCAAGAGACCCAGTACTTC. It specifies CASSQGTRSQETQYF.

This clonotype came up many times. The chain uses TRBV4-1 and TRBJ2-7; 9 bases are a match to TRBD1. V dropped 6 bases and J dropped 6; count of bases not matched to a gene: 6. CDR3 length: 13 amino acids. Germline assignment: CDR1 MGHRA and CDR2 YSYEKL. The CDR3 nucleotides are TGCGCCAGCAGACGGACAGGGGCCGTCGAGCAGTACTTC. It yields the protein CASRRTGAVEQYF.

This clonotype was found a few times. The rearrangement links TRBV20-1 to TRBJ2-3; D might be TRBD1 (5 bases). CDR3 length: 15 amino acids. Germline values: CDR1 DFQATT, CDR2 SNEGSKA (reference sequence). Deletions cut 6 bases from V and 1 base from J, with 17 bases between. CDR3 coding DNA: TGCAGTGCGAGGTCCATACAGGCGGGCACAGATACGCAGTATTTT. Its protein product is CSARSIQAGTDTQYF.

For this clonotype: A read error may be the cause here, since a much bigger clone is one base away. V is TRBV5-1 and J is TRBJ2-7; D gene unclear. Trimming cost V 0 bases and J 2 bases, with 9 bases left between them. The CDR3 is made up of 14 amino acids. Germline assignment: CDR1 SGHRS and CDR2 YFSETQ. CDR3 DNA: TGCGCCAGCAGCTTGGTCGCCGGCACCTACGAGCAGTACTTC. It yields the protein CASSLVAGTYEQYF.

The chain recombines TRBV20-1 with TRBJ2-5, with a possible D match to TRBD2 (6 bases). V dropped 4 bases and J dropped 6 bases, with 21 bases sitting between them. The CDR3 sequence is 15 residues long. Germline V gene sequence: CDR1 DFQATT, CDR2 SNEGSKA (reference sequence). CDR3 DNA sequence: TGCAGTGCTATTTTTGCGGGATTAGGCGTCCAGACCCAGTACTTC. It is translated as CSAIFAGLGVQTQYF.

This clonotype was seen only a few times. The chain uses TRBV6-5 and TRBJ2-1; tentatively, D is TRBD2 (7 bases). Trimming pared 0 bases from V and 0 bases from J, leaving 15 bases between. Germline V gene data show CDR1 as MNHEY and CDR2 as SVGAGI. The CDR3 sequence is 18 residues long. CDR3 nucleotides: TGTGCCAGCAGTTACTCGACGGGGGGCCTGCGCTCCTACAATGAGCAGTTCTTC. This gives the protein CASSYSTGGLRSYNEQFF.

The table lists this clonotype with many counts. The rearrangement uses TRBV4-2 and TRBJ2-3; 8 nucleotides align to TRBD2. The V gene's germline CDR1 is LGHNA and CDR2 YNFKEQ. There are 14 residues in the CDR3. V dropped 7 bases and J dropped 8; count of bases not matched to a gene: 11. This chain's CDR3 is CASKAGLDSGTQYF. DNA for the CDR3: TGTGCCAGCAAAGCGGGACTAGATTCGGGTACGCAGTATTTT.

In this sample, this clonotype turned up a few times. The chain has TRBV2 and TRBJ1-1; D unresolved. Trimming stripped 4 bases from V and 1 base from J, with 7 bases between. CDR1 is SNHLY and CDR2 is FYNNEI in the germline V gene. The CDR3 runs to 13 residues. DNA of the CDR3: TGTGCCAGCAGTGGGAAGGGGAACACTGAAGCTTTCTTT. Its protein is CASSGKGNTEAFF.

This clonotype was observed many times. The J gene is TRBJ1-5, the V gene TRBV12-3 or TRBV12-4; 9 bases agree with TRBD1. CDR3 size: 15 residues. The V segment lost 6 bases and the J segment 3 bases; nucleotides outside the gene matches: 6. In DNA, the CDR3 is TGTGCCAGCAGCCCGCGGGACAGGGCCAATCAGCCCCAGCATTTT. This encodes CASSPRDRANQPQHF.

The V gene is TRBV12-5, the J gene TRBJ1-3; D gene uncertain. The CDR3 sequence is 17 residues long. Germline lookup yields CDR1 LGHNT and CDR2 FRNRAP. V shed 9 bases and J shed 0 bases, with 21 bases lying between them. DNA for the CDR3: TGTGCTAGCACAACACTCCCGTACAGCATCTCTGGAAACACCATATATTTT. Protein: CASTTLPYSISGNTIYF. The full variable domain, its missing parts supplied by reference TRBV12-5 and TRBJ1-3, is DARVTQTPRHKVTEMGQEVTMRCQPILGHNTVFWYRQTMMQGLELLAYFRNRAPLDDSGMPKDRFSAEMPDATLATLKIQPSEPRDSAVYFCASTTLPYSISGNTIYFGEGSWLTVV.

The rearrangement links TRBV19 to TRBJ2-5, with 9 bases that match TRBD1. The CDR3 has 15 amino acids. Looked up from germline, CDR1 is LNHDA and CDR2 is SQIVND (reference sequence). Germline trimming cut 8 bases from V and 3 bases from J; bases unmatched to any gene: 10. CDR3 region: CASCGTGKVEETQYF. As DNA, the CDR3 is TGTGCCAGTTGCGGGACAGGGAAAGTGGAAGAGACCCAGTACTTC.

The rearrangement joins TRBV12-3 or TRBV12-4 to TRBJ2-2, with TRBD1 matching 7 bases. The ends lost 2 bases at V and 5 bases at J; junction bases unmatched: 2. CDR3 length: 14 residues. CDR3 nucleotides: TGTGCCAGCAGTTTACGCAGGGGGACCGGGGAGCTGTTTTTT. It codes for CASSLRRGTGELFF.

This chain joins TRBV4-3 and TRBJ2-7; D not certain. This CDR3 is 14 amino acids long. Germline CDR1 and CDR2: LGHNA and YSLEER. Deletions cut 1 base from V and 3 bases from J, with 10 bases between. This CDR3 is CASSQAGYGYEQYF. CDR3 bases: TGCGCCAGCAGCCAAGCCGGCTACGGCTACGAGCAGTACTTC.

CDR3 sequence (DNA): TGCAGTGCTCCCGACAGGGGGAACAATCAGCCCCAGCATTTT. Residues: CSAPDRGNNQPQHF. The gene calls are TRBV20-1 and TRBJ1-5, with 9 bases aligning to TRBD1. V dropped 5 bases and J dropped 3; count of bases not matched to a gene: 5. Germline assignment: CDR1 DFQATT and CDR2 SNEGSKA (reference sequence). The CDR3 consists of 14 residues.

The table lists this clonotype with a few counts. The genes are TRBV9 and TRBJ2-1; TRBD1 is a possible D gene (7 bases). V lost 0 bases and J lost 3, with 13 bases in between. Germline V lookup: CDR1 SGDLS, CDR2 YYNGEE. The CDR3 consists of 16 residues. The CDR3 is CASSVVGGGIYNEQFF. DNA for the CDR3: TGTGCCAGCAGCGTAGTCGGAGGGGGCATCTACAATGAGCAGTTCTTC.

The V gene is TRBV12-3 or TRBV12-4, the J gene TRBJ2-2; D ambiguous. Trimming shortened V by 5 bases and J by 7 bases, and 8 bases separated the two germline ends. This CDR3 contains 12 residues. The CDR3 coding sequence is TGTGCCAGCAGTCCATGGTACGGGGAGCTGTTTTTT. Translated, it gives CASSPWYGELFF.

The chain recombines TRBV29-1 with TRBJ1-4; no clear D. Germline lookup yields CDR1 SQVTM and CDR2 ANQGSEA. Trimming took off 5 bases at V and 7 bases at J, with 17 bases between the two ends. This CDR3 contains 14 residues. The CDR3 here is CSVLDGSLGEKLFF. The CDR3 nucleotides are TGCAGCGTTCTGGACGGTTCACTAGGTGAAAAACTGTTTTTT. The complete variable domain, with remaining parts taken from reference TRBV29-1 and TRBJ1-4, reads SAVISQKPSRDICQRGTSLTIQCQVDSQVTMMFWYRQQPGQSLTLIATANQGSEATYESGFVIDKFPISRPNLTFSTLTVSNMSPEDSSIYLCSVLDGSLGEKLFFGSGTQLSVL.

This clonotype occurred many times. The CDR3 here is CASSRQGAGGYTF. In DNA form, the CDR3 reads TGTGCCAGCAGCCGACAGGGGGCTGGTGGCTACACCTTC. This chain uses TRBV7-3 with TRBJ1-2; 10 bases match TRBD1. The CDR3 consists of 13 residues. Germline-derived CDR1 and CDR2 are SGHTA and FQGTGA. Trimming removed 5 bases from V and 7 bases from J; junction bases left unmatched: 4.

This clonotype turned up a few times. The V and J genes are TRBV4-1 and TRBJ2-1; D is uncertain. Trimming pared 1 base from V and 3 bases from J, leaving 4 bases between. Germline V lookup: CDR1 MGHRA, CDR2 YSYEKL. This CDR3 contains 13 residues. CDR3 region: CASSQASYNEQFF. Written as DNA, the CDR3 is TGCGCCAGCAGCCAAGCTAGCTACAATGAGCAGTTCTTC.